These T cell receptor beta chains were read from a single sample in a study of human T cells and chemical hapten exposure. TCRdb re-called the RACE reads with MiXCR, one entry per CDR3 protein. The sample lists 150,000 to 200,000 distinct CDR3 sequences, approximately 31% occurring once. The sequenced sample was whole blood, obtained in connection with sensitization to the hapten diphenylcyclopropenone (DPC). The source of these receptors is a woman aged 25 to 39 with alopecia areata. Some clones in this sample may be carry-over from other donors' samples. Both conserved end residues are trimmed from each CDR3. For some rows the clone size is stated as once, few or many, or as a class when expanded; others skip it.

CDR3 length | clone size | V gene | CDR3 protein
12 | - | TRBV28 | ASNDRRNTGELF
9 | few | TRBV28 | ASSLYGELF
13 | few | TRBV11-2 | ASSRLFSGANVLT
11 | few | TRBV7-9 | ASSFLSVEEAF
13 | few | TRBV11-3 | ASSLGQGRGTEAF
14 | - | TRBV7-9 | ASSFGGPQGGDTQY
11 | few | TRBV29-1 | SVESGVSYEQY
11 | - | TRBV29-1 | SVGQANNEKLF
14 | few | TRBV28 | ASSLSSGTGQETQY
14 | few | TRBV6-5 | ASSYRSFGTTYEQY
9 | - | TRBV6-6 | ASTEEETQY
14 | many | TRBV20-1 | SARVPGGGKGTEAF
12 | - | TRBV29-1 | SVLSWGGYNEQF
11 | - | TRBV28 | ASRRDFNTEAF
10 | few | TRBV28 | ASMEANYGYT
11 | - | TRBV10-3 | AISVGGNQPQH
15 | - | TRBV4-3 | ASSQDSGLAGVKEQF
11 | few | TRBV3-1 | ASSQKGLYIQY
12 | - | TRBV12-3/TRBV12-4 | ASSSNRYPYEQY
14 | - | TRBV6-5 | ASSYSGAGLNTEAF
13 | - | TRBV4-1 | ASSPKGGGTGELF
12 | - | TRBV6-5 | ASSYSRTGNEQY
12 | few | TRBV2 | ASTWVSLQETQY
11 | few | TRBV28 | ASSLWDGLEAF
12 | - | TRBV28 | ASSPSTVSYEQY
16 | few | TRBV7-2 | ASSLYRIRPGGAYEQY
9 | few | TRBV20-1 | SASFPGGYT
13 | few | TRBV28 | ASSLRASLGEKLF
13 | - | TRBV28 | ASSLTGQGLQPQH
13 | - | TRBV28 | ASSLGGQRHSPLH
10 | few | TRBV28 | ASSLFGAEQY
12 | many | TRBV5-6 | ASSLTANTGELF
11 | few | TRBV20-1 | SAGTQGAQPQH
11 | few | TRBV27 | ASSLTEGQPQH
12 | few | TRBV7-2 | ASSLWGVGSPLH
11 | few | TRBV5-6 | ASTKPDIYEQY
15 | few | TRBV18 | ASSLNTGTGGQDTQY
10 | - | TRBV28 | ASSFGGSEQF
12 | few | TRBV20-1 | SATTGYSNNEQF
11 | - | TRBV28 | ASTLSRPHGYT
15 | once | TRBV4-3 | ASSRTVPGQGASPLH
13 | few | TRBV7-9 | ASSLGDRMNTEAF
14 | once | TRBV5-1 | ASSLDPGPGANVLT
13 | - | TRBV20-1 | SAPSPAGDSFEQY
12 | - | TRBV7-9 | ASSPRQSSYEQY
14 | few | TRBV28 | ASSSGVQRVTDTQY
12 | few | TRBV5-1 | ASRQGAHSTEAF
13 | - | TRBV4-2 | ASSQDLGQGREQF